The 4 T cell receptor beta chains in this list originate from one sample, sequenced in a study of blood T cell repertoires in COVID-19. TCRdb keeps only in-frame clones here, not all; method: immunoSEQ multiplex PCR. The sample records about 55,000 clones, 82% being singletons. What was sequenced was peripheral blood. These receptors all stem from a human donor in a cohort sampled during active COVID-19.

This clone was counted many times. The chain recombines TRBV11-3 with TRBJ2-1, with D perhaps matching TRBD2 (6 bases). With 5 bases removed from V and 5 bases from J, the gap between germline ends came to 13 bases. CDR1 and CDR2 (germline): SGHNT, YENEEA. The CDR3 runs 14 residues. The chain's CDR3 is CASSISGLNNEQFF. DNA of the CDR3: TGTGCCAGCAGCATCTCGGGACTTAACAATGAGCAGTTCTTC.

This clone has more than one count but fewer than ten. V usage is TRBV7-8 and J usage is TRBJ2-2; 9 positions match TRBD1. CDR1 and CDR2 (germline): SGHVS, FQNEAQ. The CDR3 consists of 15 residues. The V segment lost 7 bases and the J segment 3 bases; nucleotides outside the gene matches: 6. CDR3 bases: TGTGCCAGCAAGAAGGGACAGGGCTACACCGGGGAGCTGTTTTTT. Protein sequence: CASKKGQGYTGELFF. Combining the CDR3 with reference TRBV7-8 and TRBJ2-2 gives the whole variable domain GAGVSQSPRYKVAKRGQDVALRCDPISGHVSLFWYQQALGQGPEFLTYFQNEAQLDKSGLPSDRFFAERPEGSVSTLKIQRTQQEDSAVYLCASKKGQGYTGELFFGEGSRLTVL.

The V gene is TRBV7-3, the J gene TRBJ2-1; 12 nucleotides line up with TRBD2. The CDR3 is 16 amino acids. V gave up 5 bases and J gave up 6 bases; unmatched junction bases: 8. CDR1 and CDR2 (germline): SGHTA, FQGTGA. The CDR3 loop is CASSLAGGPNGNEQFF. Here the CDR3 DNA reads TGTGCCAGCAGCCTAGCGGGAGGGCCGAATGGCAATGAGCAGTTCTTC.

This clone showed up just a few times. The rearrangement uses TRBV6-1 and TRBJ1-1; D is perhaps TRBD1 (6 bases). V was pared by 2 bases and J by 1 base, with 17 bases between. The CDR3 extends over 17 amino acids. Germline loops: CDR1 MNHNS, CDR2 SASEGT. In DNA form, the CDR3 reads TGTGCCAGCAGTGAACGGTCTGGGGGCAATTCGAACACTGAAGCTTTCTTT. It is translated as CASSERSGGNSNTEAFF.